This TCR beta chain is from a study of blood T cell repertoires in COVID-19. At the level of the study: The study drew acute and convalescent COVID-19 samples from the United States, Italy and Spain. Sources were T cells, B-cell-depleted T cells, or PBMCs; the material itself was cDNA or gDNA.

There are 15 residues in the CDR3. The V gene end was trimmed by 5 bases and the J gene end by 4 bases; junction bases not matched to a gene: 6. Authors' processing steps: Using reference gene primer amplification, nucleated cell counts were estimated. Profiling relied on immunoSEQ multiplex PCR, and the TCRdb table lists in-frame clones only, not all of them. That table is the source of V, J and clone size, and D and trimming were worked out from the DNA. Here the sample spans about 230,000 clones, around 84% being singletons. The clonotype originates from a man aged 35 to 55 with acute or convalescent COVID-19. The chain uses TRBV5-3 and TRBJ2-2; TRBD1 aligns across 9 bases. TRBV5-3 is annotated as an ORF whose role is uncertain. Material for sequencing was peripheral blood. The CDR3 nucleotides read TGTGCCAGAAGTTCGGGACAGGGTAGCACCGGGGAGCTGTTTTTT. Residues: CARSSGQGSTGELFF.